The rows below give T cell receptor beta chains drawn from one sample of a study of T cell repertoires in cytomegalovirus infection. TCRdb fed the reads into MiXCR, producing one record per CDR3 protein. This sample has about 890,000 distinct CDR3 sequences, with approximately 33% found just once. Their antigens remain unidentified. The material sequenced was cultured CD8+ T cells from PBMCs, taken from culture after CMV antigen stimulation. These receptors all stem from a human donor in good health (CMV status not recorded). Some clones in this sample may be carry-over from other donors' samples. Each CDR3 is given with its conserved first and last residue. Fields, in order: CDR3 protein, D gene, clone size, V gene. A D gene is named only where the DNA matches it firmly. Clone size is stated in some rows and not others, as once, few, many or a class when expanded.

CDR3 protein: CASSPPGQGKEELFF
D gene: TRBD1
clone size: NA
V gene: TRBV7-9

CDR3 protein: CASSSGREGYGYTF
D gene: NA
clone size: few
V gene: TRBV5-4

CDR3 protein: CASGFYSNQPQHF
D gene: NA
clone size: few
V gene: TRBV27

CDR3 protein: CARTSGGQGNEQFF
D gene: TRBD2
clone size: NA
V gene: TRBV23-1

CDR3 protein: CASSFGAATGELFF
D gene: NA
clone size: few
V gene: TRBV27

CDR3 protein: CASSLLGLVYEQYF
D gene: TRBD2
clone size: NA
V gene: TRBV12-3/TRBV12-4

CDR3 protein: CASSLGGYYSQTQYF
D gene: NA
clone size: NA
V gene: TRBV6-2/TRBV6-3

CDR3 protein: CASSPAAANSPLHF
D gene: NA
clone size: NA
V gene: TRBV27

CDR3 protein: CASSSLGRSGEKLFF
D gene: NA
clone size: few
V gene: TRBV12-3/TRBV12-4

CDR3 protein: CASSQPSPLNTEAFF
D gene: NA
clone size: NA
V gene: TRBV3-1

CDR3 protein: CASNTGANVLTF
D gene: NA
clone size: NA
V gene: TRBV6-6

CDR3 protein: CASSSLTGSTDTQYF
D gene: NA
clone size: many
V gene: TRBV27

CDR3 protein: CASSIAAWGLNTEAFF
D gene: NA
clone size: NA
V gene: TRBV19

CDR3 protein: CAISEGNKADTQYF
D gene: NA
clone size: once
V gene: TRBV10-3

CDR3 protein: CASSGGGRKGYGYTF
D gene: NA
clone size: few
V gene: TRBV25-1

CDR3 protein: CASSLGGQFNSPLHF
D gene: TRBD1
clone size: many
V gene: TRBV12-3/TRBV12-4

CDR3 protein: CASTAQDSSYNEQFF
D gene: NA
clone size: few
V gene: TRBV5-8

CDR3 protein: CASSQGGPGNTGELFF
D gene: NA
clone size: NA
V gene: TRBV4-1

CDR3 protein: CASSHSGFMGYEQYF
D gene: NA
clone size: NA
V gene: TRBV6-5

CDR3 protein: CSGLTGGGEQYF
D gene: TRBD1
clone size: NA
V gene: TRBV29-1

CDR3 protein: CASSSTTGDLYEQYF
D gene: NA
clone size: NA
V gene: TRBV11-2

CDR3 protein: CASSRGQTNQPQHF
D gene: TRBD1
clone size: NA
V gene: TRBV27

CDR3 protein: CASSPGSREQYF
D gene: NA
clone size: NA
V gene: TRBV7-9

CDR3 protein: CASSQDFLGWGGDPNEQFF
D gene: NA
clone size: NA
V gene: TRBV14

CDR3 protein: CASSPRGIAKNIQYF
D gene: NA
clone size: many
V gene: TRBV7-9

CDR3 protein: CASSQERITPSNQPQHF
D gene: NA
clone size: NA
V gene: TRBV4-1

CDR3 protein: CASSGQGGKTQYF
D gene: NA
clone size: NA
V gene: TRBV6-1

CDR3 protein: CASSLGLAGGLLAKNIQYF
D gene: TRBD2
clone size: many
V gene: TRBV7-2

CDR3 protein: CASSFTSGVEQFF
D gene: TRBD2
clone size: NA
V gene: TRBV7-2

CDR3 protein: CASSHVFPIHGDIQYF
D gene: NA
clone size: few
V gene: TRBV4-3

CDR3 protein: CASSIGDPSLYNEQFF
D gene: NA
clone size: NA
V gene: TRBV19

CDR3 protein: CASSLKEVGERGFGQPQHF
D gene: NA
clone size: few
V gene: TRBV7-8